The 16 T cell receptor beta chains reported below all come from one sample, sequenced in a study of HIV-infected patients and healthy controls. Reverse transcription used about 500 ng RNA and constant-region primers for alpha and beta. Using multiplexing indices, alpha and beta chain libraries were generated apart by chain-specific third strand synthesis. TCRdb fed the 5' RACE reads into MiXCR, producing one record per CDR3 protein. The sample records about 5,700 distinct CDR3 sequences, around 9% being singletons. Roughly three months, about 14 weeks, into antiretroviral therapy, follow-up blood was collected. No cell fractionation was done, so the repertoire covers all unsorted peripheral blood T cells. Source: blood, taken during antiretroviral therapy. The receptors derive from an adult with HIV infection.

This clonotype appeared many times. This chain connects TRBV9 to TRBJ1-3; D is undetermined. V lost 0 bases and J 2 bases, leaving 12 bases between the germline ends. The CDR3 length is 16 residues. CDR1 and CDR2 from the germline V gene are SGDLS and YYNGEE. This chain's CDR3 is CASSVGFVGTGNTIYF. As DNA, the CDR3 is TGTGCCAGCAGCGTAGGGTTTGTGGGTACTGGAAACACCATATATTTT.

In this sample, this clonotype is medium-sized. The V gene is TRBV28, the J gene TRBJ1-2; D might be TRBD1 (5 bases). V shed 6 bases and J shed 3 bases, with 20 bases lying between them. The CDR3 has 16 amino acids. Germline V gene lookup returns CDR1 MDHEN and CDR2 SYDVKM. CDR3 coding DNA: TGTGCCAGCAGCTTAGGTCCAGGGAGGTCCTACTATGGCTACACCTTC. Its translation is CASSLGPGRSYYGYTF.

In its sample, this clonotype ranks as large. The V and J genes are TRBV28 and TRBJ2-5, with no clear D. V lost 2 bases, J lost 1 base, and 5 bases lay in between. The germline V gene encodes CDR1 MDHEN and CDR2 SYDVKM. This CDR3 contains 13 residues. The CDR3 bases are TGTGCCAGCAGTTTAGGATTCCAAGAGACCCAGTACTTC. This sequence encodes CASSLGFQETQYF.

The chain links TRBV3-1 to TRBJ2-7; 7 bases align to TRBD1. The CDR3 covers 14 residues. Germline trimming cut 1 base from V and 3 bases from J; bases unmatched to any gene: 3. From germline, CDR1 is LGHDT and CDR2 YNNKEL (reference sequence). CDR3 region: CASSQGDRRYEQYF. Here the CDR3 DNA reads TGTGCCAGCAGCCAAGGGGACAGACGCTACGAGCAGTACTTC.

This clonotype has a count of ten or more. The V gene is TRBV5-5, the J gene TRBJ1-2; D is possibly TRBD1 (6 bases). Germline CDR1 is SGHKS and CDR2 is YYEKEE (reference sequence). There are 15 residues in the CDR3. The V and J ends lost 1 base and 3 bases respectively, with 13 bases between them. As DNA, the CDR3 is TGTGCCAGCAGCTTGAGGGACCAGGGGTACTATGGCTACACCTTC. Amino acid sequence: CASSLRDQGYYGYTF.

This clonotype was detected ten times or more. V usage is TRBV6-2 or TRBV6-3 and J usage is TRBJ2-3; 8 bases align to TRBD2. The CDR3 extends over 15 amino acids. V was clipped by 7 bases and J by 8 bases; unmatched bases: 14. Germline V gene lookup returns CDR1 MNHEY and CDR2 SVGEGT. CDR3 bases: TGTGCCAGCAACGACTTTGCGGGAGGAGCGGGTACGCAGTATTTT. It specifies CASNDFAGGAGTQYF.

V usage is TRBV24-1 and J usage is TRBJ2-3; the D call may be TRBD1 or TRBD2 (5 bases each). CDR3 length: 22 residues. Germline V gives CDR1 KGHDR, CDR2 SFDVKD. V was pared by 4 bases and J by 3 bases, with 34 bases between. In DNA, the CDR3 is TGTGCCACCAGTGACCGTGACCGACCCAGCGCTGGATACCCGGGGCTGACAGATACGCAGTATTTT. Translation gives CATSDRDRPSAGYPGLTDTQYF.

V is TRBV27 and J is TRBJ2-3, with D perhaps matching TRBD2 (5 bases). CDR3 length: 14 amino acids. Germline V gene sequence: CDR1 MNHEY, CDR2 SMNVEV (reference sequence). Trimming removed 10 bases at V and 6 bases at J, with 20 bases between. CDR3 amino acids: CATTSSGGFDTQYF. CDR3 bases: TGTGCCACCACAAGCTCAGGCGGGTTTGATACGCAGTATTTT.

This clonotype occurred many times. The rearrangement uses TRBV5-4 and TRBJ2-3; a weak D match, TRBD2 (6 bases). V was clipped by 7 bases and J by 4 bases, with 19 bases between them. The CDR3 totals 15 residues. CDR1 and CDR2 from the germline V gene are SGHNT and YYREEE (reference sequence). CDR3 in amino acids: CASGIAGLSPDTQYF. In nucleotides, the CDR3 is TGTGCCAGCGGAATCGCGGGACTCTCCCCAGATACGCAGTATTTT.

In its sample, this clonotype was seen many times. The V gene is TRBV12-3 or TRBV12-4, the J gene TRBJ2-7, with TRBD2 matching over 9 bases. The CDR3 contains 16 residues. The V gene end was trimmed by 5 bases and the J gene end by 1 base; junction bases not matched to a gene: 9. CDR3 sequence: CASSLVGREGSYEQYF. The CDR3 region has the DNA TGTGCCAGCAGTCTGGTGGGGCGGGAGGGTTCCTACGAGCAGTACTTC.

This clonotype has ten or more counts. V gene TRBV11-2 combines with J gene TRBJ1-1; D ambiguous. The CDR3 is 16 residues long. CDR1 is SGHAT, CDR2 FQNNGV, per germline. Trimming removed 5 bases at V and 4 bases at J, with 20 bases between. The CDR3 nucleotides are TGTGCCAGCAGCCCGCCATCTAGGGAAAAGGGCACTGAAGCTTTCTTT. Its protein product is CASSPPSREKGTEAFF.

In its sample, this clonotype was seen many times. As DNA, the CDR3 is TGTGCCAGCAGCCAAGATGAAACGGGACTAGGGGCTATGGATGAGCAGTTCTTC. Its translation is CASSQDETGLGAMDEQFF. The chain recombines TRBV3-1 with TRBJ2-1; the match to TRBD2 covers 8 bases. CDR1 and CDR2 from the germline V gene are LGHDT and YNNKEL (reference sequence). This CDR3 contains 18 residues. With 0 bases clipped from V and 8 bases from J, the junction kept 15 bases outside the gene matches.

This clonotype was observed many times. The gene calls are TRBV9 and TRBJ1-1; no clear D gene. Germline V gene lookup returns CDR1 SGDLS and CDR2 YYNGEE. The V end was cut by 1 base, the J end by 1 base, with 5 bases between. The CDR3 contains 13 residues. CDR3 nucleotide sequence: TGTGCCAGCAGCGTAAGTCAGAACACTGAAGCTTTCTTT. Amino acids: CASSVSQNTEAFF. Combining the CDR3 with reference TRBV9 and TRBJ1-1 gives the whole variable domain DSGVTQTPKHLITATGQRVTLRCSPRSGDLSVYWYQQSLDQGLQFLIQYYNGEERAKGNILERFSAQQFPDLHSELNLSSLELGDSALYFCASSVSQNTEAFFGQGTRLTVV.

This clonotype was detected many times. This rearrangement joins TRBV5-4 to TRBJ2-5; unclear D gene. The CDR3 length is 13 residues. CDR1 and CDR2 from the germline V gene are SGHNT and YYREEE (reference sequence). V was clipped by 0 bases and J by 2 bases, with 5 bases between them. The CDR3 loop reads CASSLVAQETQYF. In DNA, the CDR3 is TGTGCCAGCAGCTTGGTTGCACAAGAGACCCAGTACTTC.

The chain recombines TRBV6-1 with TRBJ1-1, with D perhaps TRBD1 (5 bases). V lost 5 bases and J lost 5, with 15 bases in between. Germline V lookup: CDR1 MNHNS, CDR2 SASEGT. CDR3 length equals 14 residues. The CDR3 sequence: CASSSRGVGTEAFF. CDR3 in DNA: TGTGCCAGCAGTTCACGAGGGGTTGGGACTGAAGCTTTCTTT.

This clonotype occurred many times. The chain couples TRBV4-2 to TRBJ2-3; tentatively, D is TRBD1 or TRBD2 (5 bases each). The CDR3 consists of 14 residues. V was shortened by 1 base and J by 1 base, with 6 bases between the two germline ends. Germline CDR1 LGHNA, CDR2 YNFKEQ. CDR3 in amino acids: CASSQGDGTDTQYF. CDR3 sequence (DNA): TGTGCCAGCAGCCAAGGGGACGGCACAGATACGCAGTATTTT.